The T cell receptor beta chain under discussion was sequenced for a study of TIL therapy for anti-PD-1-resistant metastatic lung cancer. For the study at large: Patients then received nivolumab; progressors got lymphodepletion, TIL and IL-2. Median tumor mutation burden was roughly 1.5 mutations per megabase.

V lost 3 bases, J lost 0 bases, and 15 bases stayed unmatched. Germline values: CDR1 LGHDT, CDR2 YNNKEL (reference sequence). CDR3 size: 19 residues. This sample's time point: pre-treatment sample, taken before nivolumab and TIL therapy. Sequencing used immunoSEQ v3. Data came from immunoSEQ multiplex PCR; TCRdb stores just in-frame clones and leaves some out. The profile shows tens of thousands of clones, just over 85% of them singletons. The V gene is TRBV3-1 (or the pseudogene TRBV3-2), the J gene TRBJ2-7; 9 bases line up with TRBD2. The specimen comprised blood, sampled at baseline. The sequence derives from a person aged 25 to 80 with non-small cell lung cancer. CDR3 DNA: TGTGCCAGCAGCCAGAGGTGGCTAGCGGGACGCTTTAGCTCCTACGAGCAGTACTTC. It encodes CASSQRWLAGRFSSYEQYF.